Listed below are T cell receptor beta chains from one sample, sequenced in a study of blood T cell repertoires in COVID-19. Here immunoSEQ multiplex PCR was the method, and the copy in TCRdb shows in-frame clones only, minus some. This sample yields approximately 270,000 clones, of which about 90% are seen a single time; around 3% belongs to the top ten. Sample: peripheral blood. These receptors were collected from a man in his late teens or twenties with active or convalescent COVID-19. Both conserved end residues are part of each CDR3. Fields, in order: CDR3 protein, CDR3 DNA, V gene, D gene, J gene, clone size, CDR3 length. D genes are given only for firm matches. Rows may omit the clone size; those that give it use once, few, many or a size class.

cdr3_aa: CASSPAIRHLENYEQYF
cdr3_nt: TGTGCCAGCAGCCCCGCGATTAGGCATCTAGAAAACTACGAGCAGTACTTC
v_call: TRBV14
d_call: -
j_call: TRBJ2-7
clone_size: -
cdr3_length: 17

cdr3_aa: CASSLLAGGLFNEQFF
cdr3_nt: TGTGCCAGCAGCTTACTAGCGGGGGGGCTATTCAATGAGCAGTTCTTC
v_call: TRBV7-3
d_call: TRBD2
j_call: TRBJ2-1
clone_size: once
cdr3_length: 16

cdr3_aa: CASSLGMGAAYGYTF
cdr3_nt: TGTGCCAGCAGCTTAGGAATGGGGGCAGCCTATGGCTACACCTTC
v_call: TRBV7-2
d_call: -
j_call: TRBJ1-2
clone_size: -
cdr3_length: 15

cdr3_aa: CSVTGTKDYGYTF
cdr3_nt: TGCAGCGTTACCGGGACAAAGGACTATGGCTACACCTTC
v_call: TRBV29-1
d_call: -
j_call: TRBJ1-2
clone_size: -
cdr3_length: 13

cdr3_aa: CASSARAEAEDPQYF
cdr3_nt: TGTGCCAGCAGTGCGCGAGCGGAGGCGGAAGACCCCCAGTACTTC
v_call: TRBV25-1
d_call: -
j_call: TRBJ2-5
clone_size: -
cdr3_length: 15

cdr3_aa: CASSWDRGVYTF
cdr3_nt: TGCGCCAGCAGCTGGGACAGGGGTGTCTACACCTTC
v_call: TRBV5-1
d_call: TRBD1
j_call: TRBJ1-2
clone_size: -
cdr3_length: 12

cdr3_aa: CASSWTSGRASDEQFF
cdr3_nt: TGTGCCAGCAGCTGGACTAGCGGGAGGGCCTCTGATGAGCAGTTCTTC
v_call: TRBV6-2/TRBV6-3
d_call: TRBD2
j_call: TRBJ2-1
clone_size: -
cdr3_length: 16

cdr3_aa: CAISTESGNTIYF
cdr3_nt: TGTGCCATCAGTACAGAGTCTGGAAACACCATATATTTT
v_call: TRBV10-3
d_call: -
j_call: TRBJ1-3
clone_size: -
cdr3_length: 13

cdr3_aa: CASRSQWEQYF
cdr3_nt: TGTGCCAGCAGGTCTCAGTGGGAGCAGTACTTC
v_call: TRBV2
d_call: -
j_call: TRBJ2-7
clone_size: -
cdr3_length: 11

cdr3_aa: CASSTPGQPYGYTF
cdr3_nt: TGTGCCAGCAGTACCCCGGGACAGCCTTATGGCTACACCTTC
v_call: TRBV6-2/TRBV6-3
d_call: TRBD1
j_call: TRBJ1-2
clone_size: -
cdr3_length: 14

cdr3_aa: CAIEGGSNYGYTF
cdr3_nt: TGTGCCATCGAAGGGGGCTCCAACTATGGCTACACCTTC
v_call: TRBV10-3
d_call: TRBD1
j_call: TRBJ1-2
clone_size: -
cdr3_length: 13

cdr3_aa: CAWRAHRDGYTF
cdr3_nt: TGTGCCTGGAGGGCCCACAGGGATGGCTACACCTTC
v_call: TRBV30
d_call: -
j_call: TRBJ1-2
clone_size: -
cdr3_length: 12

cdr3_aa: CASSSSSGGQETQYF
cdr3_nt: TGTGCCAGCAGTTCTAGCAGCGGGGGACAAGAGACCCAGTACTTC
v_call: TRBV7-7
d_call: TRBD2
j_call: TRBJ2-5
clone_size: -
cdr3_length: 15

cdr3_aa: CASSRDRWPDTQYF
cdr3_nt: TGTGCCAGCAGCCGGGACAGGTGGCCAGATACGCAGTATTTT
v_call: TRBV6-5
d_call: TRBD1
j_call: TRBJ2-3
clone_size: -
cdr3_length: 14

cdr3_aa: CASSPTDQETQYF
cdr3_nt: TGTGCCAGCAGCCCGACAGATCAAGAGACCCAGTACTTC
v_call: TRBV3-1/TRBV3-2
d_call: -
j_call: TRBJ2-5
clone_size: -
cdr3_length: 13

cdr3_aa: CASSFYGRAATDTQYF
cdr3_nt: TGTGCCAGCAGCTTCTACGGGAGGGCCGCCACAGATACGCAGTATTTT
v_call: TRBV7-3
d_call: TRBD2
j_call: TRBJ2-3
clone_size: -
cdr3_length: 16

cdr3_aa: CAWSVRGGDTEAFF
cdr3_nt: TGTGCCTGGAGTGTACGTGGAGGGGACACTGAAGCTTTCTTT
v_call: TRBV30
d_call: -
j_call: TRBJ1-1
clone_size: -
cdr3_length: 14

cdr3_aa: CASNKLQGAGNTEAFF
cdr3_nt: TGTGCCAGCAACAAATTACAGGGGGCAGGGAACACTGAAGCTTTCTTT
v_call: TRBV11-2
d_call: TRBD1
j_call: TRBJ1-1
clone_size: -
cdr3_length: 16

cdr3_aa: CSVAGAGGPGETQYF
cdr3_nt: TGCAGCGTTGCCGGAGCGGGAGGGCCAGGGGAGACCCAGTACTTC
v_call: TRBV29-1
d_call: TRBD2
j_call: TRBJ2-5
clone_size: -
cdr3_length: 15

cdr3_aa: CASTSNNEAFF
cdr3_nt: TGTGCCAGCACCTCGAACAATGAAGCTTTCTTT
v_call: TRBV6-6
d_call: -
j_call: TRBJ1-1
clone_size: -
cdr3_length: 11

cdr3_aa: CAWSRTGLNTEAFF
cdr3_nt: TGTGCCTGGAGTCGCACAGGGTTAAACACTGAAGCTTTCTTT
v_call: TRBV30
d_call: -
j_call: TRBJ1-1
clone_size: few
cdr3_length: 14

cdr3_aa: CASSIHRTDTQYF
cdr3_nt: TGTGCCAGCAGCATACATCGCACAGATACGCAGTATTTT
v_call: TRBV11-1
d_call: -
j_call: TRBJ2-3
clone_size: -
cdr3_length: 13

cdr3_aa: CASGGRTSAYEQYF
cdr3_nt: TGTGCCAGCGGGGGCCGGACTAGCGCCTACGAGCAGTACTTC
v_call: TRBV7-9
d_call: TRBD2
j_call: TRBJ2-7
clone_size: -
cdr3_length: 14

cdr3_aa: CASSLPLLEGGTSPGEQYF
cdr3_nt: TGCGCCAGCAGCTTGCCTCTGTTAGAGGGCGGGACCTCCCCGGGGGAGCAGTACTTC
v_call: TRBV5-1
d_call: -
j_call: TRBJ2-7
clone_size: once
cdr3_length: 19

cdr3_aa: CASSISQAVYGYTF
cdr3_nt: TGTGCCAGTAGTATAAGTCAGGCAGTGTATGGCTACACCTTC
v_call: TRBV19
d_call: -
j_call: TRBJ1-2
clone_size: -
cdr3_length: 14

cdr3_aa: CASSERGYGYTF
cdr3_nt: TGCGCCAGCAGTGAGAGGGGCTATGGCTACACCTTC
v_call: TRBV10-2
d_call: -
j_call: TRBJ1-2
clone_size: -
cdr3_length: 12

cdr3_aa: CAISDHRVTDSPLHF
cdr3_nt: TGTGCCATCAGTGACCACAGGGTAACGGATTCACCCCTCCACTTT
v_call: TRBV10-3
d_call: -
j_call: TRBJ1-6
clone_size: -
cdr3_length: 15

cdr3_aa: CATGRRAGADNEQFF
cdr3_nt: TGTGCCACCGGAAGGAGGGCGGGGGCAGACAATGAGCAGTTCTTC
v_call: TRBV18
d_call: -
j_call: TRBJ2-1
clone_size: -
cdr3_length: 15

cdr3_aa: CASSRDRGRGELFF
cdr3_nt: TGTGCCAGCAGTCGGGACAGGGGGCGCGGGGAGCTGTTTTTT
v_call: TRBV28
d_call: TRBD1
j_call: TRBJ2-2
clone_size: -
cdr3_length: 14

cdr3_aa: CASSESGGTQYF
cdr3_nt: TGTGCCAGCAGTGAATCCGGGGGGACCCAGTACTTC
v_call: TRBV6-1
d_call: -
j_call: TRBJ2-5
clone_size: -
cdr3_length: 12

cdr3_aa: CATSREPGTGVKTQYF
cdr3_nt: TGTGCCACCAGCAGAGAGCCCGGGACAGGGGTAAAGACCCAGTACTTC
v_call: TRBV15
d_call: TRBD1
j_call: TRBJ2-5
clone_size: -
cdr3_length: 16

cdr3_aa: CASSWSRDRPTEAFF
cdr3_nt: TGTGCCAGCAGCTGGTCCCGGGACAGGCCCACTGAAGCTTTCTTT
v_call: TRBV5-8
d_call: TRBD1
j_call: TRBJ1-1
clone_size: -
cdr3_length: 15

cdr3_aa: CASSLAGRGRPNEKLFF
cdr3_nt: TGTGCCAGCAGCTTAGCCGGCAGGGGTAGGCCTAATGAAAAACTGTTTTTT
v_call: TRBV7-2
d_call: -
j_call: TRBJ1-4
clone_size: -
cdr3_length: 17

cdr3_aa: CASSLAAGVGYGYTF
cdr3_nt: TGTGCCAGCAGCTTAGCGGCAGGGGTTGGATATGGCTACACCTTC
v_call: TRBV7-8
d_call: -
j_call: TRBJ1-2
clone_size: -
cdr3_length: 15

cdr3_aa: CASTLAGTGDGDTQYF
cdr3_nt: TGTGCCAGTACCCTAGCTGGGACAGGGGATGGAGATACGCAGTATTTT
v_call: TRBV19
d_call: TRBD1
j_call: TRBJ2-3
clone_size: -
cdr3_length: 16

cdr3_aa: CASSRTGGFYNEQFF
cdr3_nt: TGTGCCAGCAGCCGGACAGGGGGCTTCTACAATGAGCAGTTCTTC
v_call: TRBV7-2
d_call: TRBD1
j_call: TRBJ2-1
clone_size: -
cdr3_length: 15

cdr3_aa: CASSLVLGLNSPLHF
cdr3_nt: TGTGCCAGCAGCTTAGTTCTGGGGCTCAATTCACCCCTCCACTTT
v_call: TRBV7-9
d_call: -
j_call: TRBJ1-6
clone_size: -
cdr3_length: 15

cdr3_aa: CASSRYRDRVEQYF
cdr3_nt: TGTGCCAGCAGCCGATACCGGGACAGGGTCGAGCAGTACTTC
v_call: TRBV7-8
d_call: TRBD1
j_call: TRBJ2-7
clone_size: -
cdr3_length: 14

cdr3_aa: CSASSGPFQQFF
cdr3_nt: TGCAGCGCCAGTAGCGGGCCCTTTCAGCAGTTCTTC
v_call: TRBV29-1
d_call: TRBD2
j_call: TRBJ2-1
clone_size: -
cdr3_length: 12

cdr3_aa: CASSPLVLAGGTDTQYF
cdr3_nt: TGTGCCAGCAGCCCGCTGGTGCTAGCGGGAGGCACAGATACGCAGTATTTT
v_call: TRBV9
d_call: TRBD2
j_call: TRBJ2-3
clone_size: -
cdr3_length: 17

cdr3_aa: CASSRDEKLFF
cdr3_nt: TGTGCCAGCAGCCGGGATGAAAAACTGTTTTTT
v_call: TRBV12-3/TRBV12-4
d_call: -
j_call: TRBJ1-4
clone_size: few
cdr3_length: 11

cdr3_aa: CATSRERVGAYNEQFF
cdr3_nt: TGTGCCACCAGCAGAGAGCGGGTTGGCGCCTACAATGAGCAGTTCTTC
v_call: TRBV15
d_call: -
j_call: TRBJ2-1
clone_size: -
cdr3_length: 16

cdr3_aa: CARGGGNSGNTIYF
cdr3_nt: TGTGCCAGGGGAGGGGGAAACTCTGGAAACACCATATATTTT
v_call: TRBV5-8
d_call: -
j_call: TRBJ1-3
clone_size: -
cdr3_length: 14

cdr3_aa: CATSRPGQGDSPLHF
cdr3_nt: TGTGCCACCAGCCGGCCGGGACAGGGGGATTCACCCCTCCACTTT
v_call: TRBV24-1
d_call: TRBD1
j_call: TRBJ1-6
clone_size: once
cdr3_length: 15

cdr3_aa: CASSPTGAESPLHF
cdr3_nt: TGTGCCAGCTCACCGACAGGGGCAGAATCACCCCTCCACTTT
v_call: TRBV18
d_call: TRBD1
j_call: TRBJ1-6
clone_size: -
cdr3_length: 14

cdr3_aa: CASSVSGEIDYGYTF
cdr3_nt: TGTGCCAGCAGTGTTTCGGGGGAGATCGACTATGGCTACACCTTC
v_call: TRBV2
d_call: -
j_call: TRBJ1-2
clone_size: once
cdr3_length: 15